Reported below is one T cell receptor beta chain. The sample holds other DNA sequences that translate to the same CDR3. Original processing notes: Amplification of reference gene primers was used by the study to estimate nucleated cell counts. TCRdb keeps only in-frame clones here, not all; method: immunoSEQ multiplex PCR. The V and J calls and the clone size are those of that table, but D and trimming were determined from the DNA. The table shows 150,000 to 200,000 clones, with around nine tenths occurring only once. The sample comes from a study of blood T cell repertoires in COVID-19. Study-level information: Whether acute or convalescent, the COVID-19 samples came from the United States, Italy and Spain. PBMCs, B-cell-depleted T cells, or T cells were the source of the cDNA or gDNA that made up the material.

In germline, CDR1 is SGHDT, CDR2 YYEEEE. Between the trimmed V and J ends, which lost 0 bases and 4 bases, there was a span of 8 bases. This CDR3 comprises 13 residues. The rearrangement links TRBV5-6 to TRBJ2-7; D is undetermined. This TCR derives from a human donor in a cohort sampled during active COVID-19. The sequenced sample consisted of peripheral blood. The CDR3 protein is CASSLVGGYEQYF. The CDR3 DNA reads TGTGCCAGCAGCTTGGTTGGCGGTTACGAGCAGTACTTC.